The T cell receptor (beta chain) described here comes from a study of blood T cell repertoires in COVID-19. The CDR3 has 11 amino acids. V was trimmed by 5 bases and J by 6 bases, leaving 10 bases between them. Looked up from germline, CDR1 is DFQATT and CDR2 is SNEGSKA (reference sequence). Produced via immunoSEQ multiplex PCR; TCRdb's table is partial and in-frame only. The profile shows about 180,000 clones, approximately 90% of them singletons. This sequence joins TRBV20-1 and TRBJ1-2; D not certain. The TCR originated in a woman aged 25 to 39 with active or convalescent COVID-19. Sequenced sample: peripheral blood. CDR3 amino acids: CSALKENGYTF. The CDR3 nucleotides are TGCAGTGCTTTAAAGGAGAATGGCTACACCTTC.